The subject of this entry is one T cell receptor (beta chain). Its antigen is unidentified. TCRdb keeps only in-frame clones here, not all; method: immunoSEQ multiplex PCR. Found here are 2,500,000 or so clones, around nine tenths of them singletons; the top ten hold around 0.15%. This record belongs to a study of shared clonotypes between healthy human individuals. Overall study findings and caveats: When naive CD4 clonotypes were compared across a few donors, 4% to 6.5% were shared.

The CDR3 length is 17 residues. The junction had 8 bases not matched to a gene; V was cut back by 0 bases and J by 5 bases. The germline gives CDR1 LGHNA, CDR2 YNFKEQ. V usage is TRBV4-2 and J usage is TRBJ2-2; TRBD1 matches 8 bases. The origin of this receptor is a man between 18 and 35 years old in good health. The specimen sequenced was naive CD4+ T cells sorted from blood. Subset indicated: CD45RA+ positively selected. This CDR3 is CASSQELDRVTTGELFF. DNA for the CDR3: TGTGCCAGCAGCCAAGAATTGGACAGGGTTACAACCGGGGAGCTGTTTTTT.